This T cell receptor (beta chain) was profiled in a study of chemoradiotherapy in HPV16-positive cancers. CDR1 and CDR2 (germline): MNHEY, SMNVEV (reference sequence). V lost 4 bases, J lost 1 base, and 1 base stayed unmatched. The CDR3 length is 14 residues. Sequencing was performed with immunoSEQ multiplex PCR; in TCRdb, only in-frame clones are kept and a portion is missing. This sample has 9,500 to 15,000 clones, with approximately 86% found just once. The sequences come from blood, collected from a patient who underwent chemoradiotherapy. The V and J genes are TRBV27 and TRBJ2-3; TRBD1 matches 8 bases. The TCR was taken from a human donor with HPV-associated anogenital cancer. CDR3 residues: CASSSGQGTDTQYF. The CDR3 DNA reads TGTGCCAGCAGTTCGGGACAGGGCACAGATACGCAGTATTTT.